Given below is one TCR beta chain in context. A junction end diverges from the germline sequence, so it may reflect a read error. The record originates from a study of blood T cell repertoires in COVID-19. Germline CDR1 is KGHSH and CDR2 is LQKENI. The CDR3 sequence is 14 residues long. Profiling relied on immunoSEQ multiplex PCR, and the TCRdb table lists in-frame clones only, not all of them. The repertoire consists of around 160,000 clones, with under 95% occurring once and the leading ten covering 18%. This TCR was sampled from a man aged 55-75 years with active or convalescent COVID-19. J is TRBJ2-5 and V is TRBV18; D not certain. Sequenced sample: peripheral blood. DNA of the CDR3: TGTGCCAGCGCACCTCCAACAGCCCAAGAGACCCAGTACTTC. Translation gives CASAPPTAQETQYF.